This T cell receptor beta chain was profiled in a study of blood T cell repertoires in COVID-19. Libraries were prepared by immunoSEQ multiplex PCR; TCRdb keeps only in-frame clonotypes and omits some of them. The sample has 75,000 to 100,000 clones, 75% to 85% seen once; the top ten hold roughly 32%. CDR1 MNHNY and CDR2 SVGAGI come from the germline V gene (reference sequence). V was clipped by 2 bases and J by 6 bases; unmatched bases: 7. This CDR3 region has 14 residues. The chain joins TRBV6-6 to TRBJ2-7; TRBD1 matches at 7 bases. Sequencing was carried out using peripheral blood. The sequence derives from a woman older than 75 with acute or convalescent COVID-19. The CDR3 DNA is TGTGCCAGCAGTTACGGGGACAGTCCCTTCGAGCAGTACTTC. Amino acids: CASSYGDSPFEQYF.